Following are 10 T cell receptor beta chains from one sample sequenced in a study of PD-1 blockade in classical Hodgkin lymphoma. Sequencing was performed with immunoSEQ multiplex PCR; in TCRdb, only in-frame clones are kept and a portion is missing. The sample records a few thousand clones, roughly 65% being singletons. Time point reported: cycle 4 day 1 (C4D1), after 6 weeks of nivolumab. Every one of the patients relapsed after autologous stem cell transplantation (brentuximab vedotin exposure was variable). The CD8+ T cells came from thawed PBMCs through magnetic negative selection. This specimen was CD8+ T cells from blood, taken before the fourth cycle of nivolumab. The origin of the receptors is a human donor with classical Hodgkin lymphoma.

This chain connects TRBV5-5 to TRBJ2-3; 8 bases are a match to TRBD2. Germline-derived CDR1 and CDR2 are SGHKS and YYEKEE (reference sequence). The CDR3 covers 15 residues. The junction had 8 bases not matched to a gene; V was cut back by 1 base and J by 7 bases. The CDR3 DNA follows: TGTGCCAGCAGCTTGATAAGCGGGAGTCTGAATACGCAGTATTTT. Translating gives CASSLISGSLNTQYF.

The V call is TRBV4-1, the J call TRBJ2-1, with D possibly TRBD2 on 5 matching bases. V lost 2 bases and J lost 0, with 11 bases in between. Germline V gene lookup returns CDR1 MGHRA and CDR2 YSYEKL. The CDR3 has 16 residues. The CDR3 coding sequence is TGCGCCAGCAGCCAAAGCCCGGGGAGCTCCTACAATGAGCAGTTCTTC. Its translation: CASSQSPGSSYNEQFF.

This clone was seen a few times. The chain is built from TRBV7-6 and TRBJ2-1; possibly TRBD1 for D (5 bases). Per germline, CDR1 SGHVS and CDR2 FNYEAQ. Trimming left V 1 base short and J 3 bases short, with 10 bases between. This CDR3 region has 15 residues. CDR3 DNA sequence: TGTGCCAGCAGCTTAGAGGGCGGACACTACAATGAGCAGTTCTTC. Its protein is CASSLEGGHYNEQFF. Full variable domain (outside the CDR3, taken from reference TRBV7-6 and TRBJ2-1): GAGVSQSPRYKVTKRGQDVALRCDPISGHVSLYWYRQALGQGPEFLTYFNYEAQQDKSGLPNDRFSAERPEGSISTLTIQRTEQRDSAMYRCASSLEGGHYNEQFFGPGTRLTVL.

In its sample, this clone was seen a few times. The V gene is TRBV10-3, the J gene TRBJ2-2; 7 bases agree with TRBD1. The CDR3 consists of 17 residues. The V segment lost 3 bases and the J segment 0 bases; nucleotides outside the gene matches: 7. CDR1 is ENHRY, CDR2 SYGVKD, per germline. The CDR3 nucleotides read TGTGCCATCAGTGACCCGACAGGGACAACGAACACCGGGGAGCTGTTTTTT. Amino acid sequence: CAISDPTGTTNTGELFF.

CDR3 loop: CASSSYSPYGYTF. The CDR3 DNA reads TGTGCCAGCAGTTCGTACAGTCCCTATGGCTACACCTTC. V gene TRBV6-5 combines with J gene TRBJ1-2; D remains ambiguous. The CDR3 totals 13 residues. Germline CDR1 MNHEY, CDR2 SVGAGI. Trimming pared 4 bases from V and 4 bases from J, leaving 10 bases between.

The V and J genes are TRBV14 and TRBJ2-3, with a tentative D call TRBD2 (6 bases). The CDR3 is made up of 15 amino acids. The germline V and J ends were trimmed by 4 bases and 4 bases, with 15 bases remaining between them. Looked up from germline, CDR1 is SGHDN and CDR2 is FVKESK. DNA for the CDR3: TGTGCCAGCAGCCCAGGGACTTCGAGCTCAGATACGCAGTATTTT. Its translation is CASSPGTSSSDTQYF.

The rearrangement joins TRBV30 to TRBJ1-1; D call uncertain. V was shortened by 2 bases and J by 0 bases, with 13 bases between the two germline ends. Germline values: CDR1 GTSNPN, CDR2 SVGIG (reference sequence). The CDR3 loop spans 15 amino acids. In DNA form, the CDR3 reads TGTGCCTGGAGTAAGGGATTCCATATGAACACTGAAGCTTTCTTT. Its translation is CAWSKGFHMNTEAFF. The full variable domain, its missing parts supplied by reference TRBV30 and TRBJ1-1, is SQTIHQWPATLVQPVGSPLSLECTVEGTSNPNLYWYRQAAGRGLQLLFYSVGIGQISSEVPQNLSASRPQDRQFILSSKKLLLSDSGFYLCAWSKGFHMNTEAFFGQGTRLTVV.

The chain has TRBV30 and TRBJ2-5; tentatively, D is TRBD2 (6 bases). The CDR3 runs 12 residues. CDR1 and CDR2 (germline): GTSNPN, SVGIG (reference sequence). Trimming left V 3 bases short and J 4 bases short, with 9 bases between. The CDR3 DNA sequence: TGTGCCTGGAGCCTCGGGGGAGAGACCCAGTACTTC. Translation gives CAWSLGGETQYF.

The rearrangement uses TRBV4-1 and TRBJ2-7; D unresolved. Trimming removed 0 bases at V and 4 bases at J, with 10 bases between. The CDR3 runs to 14 residues. The germline CDR1 and CDR2 sequences are MGHRA and YSYEKL. CDR3 amino acids: CASSQDLLGYEQYF. In DNA, the CDR3 is TGCGCCAGCAGCCAAGATTTATTGGGGTACGAGCAGTACTTC.

In its sample, this clone is medium-sized. This chain connects TRBV6-1 to TRBJ2-5; D gene unclear. This CDR3 contains 14 residues. V lost 2 bases and J lost 5, with 12 bases in between. The germline CDR1 and CDR2 sequences are MNHNS and SASEGT. This chain's CDR3 is CASSEILVSETQYF. CDR3 coding DNA: TGTGCCAGCAGTGAAATCTTAGTAAGTGAGACCCAGTACTTC.